The clone carrying this TCR beta chain was detected many times. Its antigen is undetermined. CDR1 is SGHKS, CDR2 YYEKEE, per germline (reference sequence). This CDR3 contains 15 residues. V shed 2 bases, J shed 1 base, and the junction held 5 bases outside the gene matches. Researchers amplified the TCR beta CDR3 regions from RNA transcripts. A set of HTBI primers served as the primers for a first-round RT-PCR of the TCR CDR3. TCRdb reprocessed the multiplex PCR reads with MiXCR, giving one entry per CDR3 protein. The sample has more than 500,000 distinct CDR3 sequences, 15% to 20% seen once; the top ten hold around 32%. The data derive from a study of T cells in Graves' hyperthyroidism and ophthalmopathy. Study results and limitations: Ophthalmopathy was predicted by the model a median of about 6.7 months ahead of onset.

This TCR came from a woman in her thirties with Graves' ophthalmopathy. The J gene is TRBJ1-1, the V gene TRBV5-5; 7 nucleotides agree with TRBD1. The sequencing sample was made of blood. The CDR3 protein is CASSLQNRGNTEAFF. The CDR3 region has the DNA TGTGCCAGCAGCTTACAAAACAGGGGGAACACTGAAGCTTTCTTT.